The rows below give T cell receptor beta chains drawn from one sample of a study of OX40 agonist ivuxolimab in advanced cancers. Assay used: immunoSEQ multiplex PCR; TCRdb lists only in-frame clones, some missing. Of some 83,000 clones listed, over 90% are singletons. The sample was CD4+ or CD8+ T cells sorted from blood, taken in a trial of the OX40 agonist ivuxolimab. These TCRs come from an adult with an advanced solid tumor such as melanoma, head and neck, liver or kidney cancer. CDR3s include the opening cysteine and the closing phenylalanine or tryptophan. The order of the fields is J gene, clone size, V gene, D gene, CDR3 protein, CDR3 DNA. D genes are given only for firm matches. Clone size is given for some rows only: seen once, a few or many times, or a class if the clone is expanded.

j_gene: TRBJ1-4; abundance: NA; v_gene: TRBV28; d_gene: NA; CDR3aa: CASKTRTATNEKLFF; CDR3nt: TGTGCCAGCAAAACAAGGACAGCAACTAATGAAAAACTGTTTTTT
j_gene: TRBJ2-7; abundance: NA; v_gene: TRBV5-8; d_gene: NA; CDR3aa: CASSQVGAYEQYF; CDR3nt: TGTGCCAGCAGCCAAGTAGGAGCCTACGAGCAGTACTTC
j_gene: TRBJ1-1; abundance: NA; v_gene: TRBV28; d_gene: NA; CDR3aa: CASTGRGPNTEAFF; CDR3nt: TGTGCCAGCACGGGAAGGGGACCGAACACTGAAGCTTTCTTT
j_gene: TRBJ1-2; abundance: NA; v_gene: TRBV5-1; d_gene: TRBD1; CDR3aa: CASSLQGNYGYTF; CDR3nt: TGCGCCAGCAGCTTACAGGGGAACTATGGCTACACCTTC
j_gene: TRBJ2-3; abundance: NA; v_gene: TRBV10-3; d_gene: TRBD2; CDR3aa: CAISRLAGRTDTQYF; CDR3nt: TGTGCCATCAGTCGACTAGCTGGGCGCACAGATACGCAGTATTTT
j_gene: TRBJ2-2; abundance: NA; v_gene: TRBV9; d_gene: NA; CDR3aa: CASSVEPNGELFF; CDR3nt: TGTGCCAGCAGCGTAGAACCAAACGGGGAGCTGTTTTTT
j_gene: TRBJ1-2; abundance: NA; v_gene: TRBV7-3; d_gene: NA; CDR3aa: CASSPFGGGSGYTF; CDR3nt: TGTGCCAGCAGCCCCTTCGGGGGGGGCAGTGGCTACACCTTC
j_gene: TRBJ2-7; abundance: NA; v_gene: TRBV4-3; d_gene: TRBD2; CDR3aa: CASSQISGRAPYEQYF; CDR3nt: TGCGCCAGCAGCCAGATTAGCGGGAGGGCCCCCTACGAGCAGTACTTC
j_gene: TRBJ2-5; abundance: once; v_gene: TRBV5-5; d_gene: NA; CDR3aa: CASSLVGGEETQYF; CDR3nt: TGTGCCAGCAGCTTGGTGGGGGGAGAAGAGACCCAGTACTTC
j_gene: TRBJ2-5; abundance: NA; v_gene: TRBV10-3; d_gene: NA; CDR3aa: CAISGDQETQYF; CDR3nt: TGTGCCATCAGTGGGGATCAAGAGACCCAGTACTTC
j_gene: TRBJ2-1; abundance: NA; v_gene: TRBV7-7; d_gene: NA; CDR3aa: CASSQRLGDNEQFF; CDR3nt: TGTGCTAGCAGCCAAAGGCTAGGGGACAATGAGCAGTTCTTC
j_gene: TRBJ1-2; abundance: few; v_gene: TRBV28; d_gene: NA; CDR3aa: CASSLGRAVFHYTF; CDR3nt: TGTGCCAGCAGTTTAGGCAGGGCAGTGTTCCACTACACCTTC
j_gene: TRBJ2-1; abundance: NA; v_gene: TRBV5-4; d_gene: NA; CDR3aa: CASSYYLGREQFF; CDR3nt: TGTGCCAGCAGTTACTATCTAGGGAGGGAGCAGTTCTTC
j_gene: TRBJ2-1; abundance: NA; v_gene: TRBV18; d_gene: TRBD2; CDR3aa: CASSPRTSGKGEQFF; CDR3nt: TGTGCCAGCTCACCACGGACTAGCGGAAAGGGTGAGCAGTTCTTC
j_gene: TRBJ2-1; abundance: NA; v_gene: TRBV14; d_gene: NA; CDR3aa: CASSQGGAGGLWNEQFF; CDR3nt: TGTGCCAGCAGCCAAGGGGGGGCCGGAGGGTTGTGGAATGAGCAGTTCTTC
j_gene: TRBJ2-7; abundance: NA; v_gene: TRBV7-3; d_gene: TRBD2; CDR3aa: CASSSSGRAGEQYF; CDR3nt: TGTGCCAGCAGCAGTAGCGGGAGGGCAGGAGAGCAGTACTTC
j_gene: TRBJ1-3; abundance: NA; v_gene: TRBV28; d_gene: TRBD1; CDR3aa: CASSEQGFSGNTIYF; CDR3nt: TGTGCCAGCAGTGAACAGGGGTTCTCTGGAAACACCATATATTTT
j_gene: TRBJ1-2; abundance: NA; v_gene: TRBV11-2; d_gene: NA; CDR3aa: CASSLDPRSRGYTF; CDR3nt: TGTGCCAGCAGCTTAGATCCCCGATCGCGCGGCTACACCTTC
j_gene: TRBJ1-2; abundance: NA; v_gene: TRBV6-1; d_gene: TRBD1; CDR3aa: CASSKDRGLNYGYTF; CDR3nt: TGTGCCAGCAGTAAGGACAGGGGGCTAAACTATGGCTACACCTTC
j_gene: TRBJ2-3; abundance: NA; v_gene: TRBV27; d_gene: NA; CDR3aa: CASRGGSGGTDTQYF; CDR3nt: TGTGCCAGCAGGGGGGGTAGCGGTGGCACAGATACGCAGTATTTT
j_gene: TRBJ1-1; abundance: once; v_gene: TRBV6-5; d_gene: TRBD1; CDR3aa: CASRHRDRGTEAFF; CDR3nt: TGTGCCAGCAGGCACCGGGACAGGGGAACTGAAGCTTTCTTT
j_gene: TRBJ2-7; abundance: once; v_gene: TRBV6-5; d_gene: TRBD2; CDR3aa: CASSFGLAGEQYF; CDR3nt: TGTGCCAGCAGTTTCGGACTAGCGGGCGAGCAGTACTTC
j_gene: TRBJ1-1; abundance: NA; v_gene: TRBV6-5; d_gene: TRBD1; CDR3aa: CASSLDREYNTEAFF; CDR3nt: TGTGCCAGCAGTTTAGACAGGGAATACAACACTGAAGCTTTCTTT
j_gene: TRBJ2-5; abundance: NA; v_gene: TRBV7-9; d_gene: NA; CDR3aa: CASSQTDHDQYF; CDR3nt: TGTGCCAGCAGCCAGACAGACCATGACCAGTACTTC
j_gene: TRBJ2-2; abundance: NA; v_gene: TRBV5-1; d_gene: TRBD2; CDR3aa: CASSLTSPNTGELFF; CDR3nt: TGCGCCAGTAGCTTGACTAGCCCGAACACCGGGGAGCTGTTTTTT
j_gene: TRBJ2-7; abundance: NA; v_gene: TRBV7-2; d_gene: TRBD2; CDR3aa: CASSPGTSGRWSHEQYF; CDR3nt: TGTGCCAGCAGCCCCGGGACTAGCGGGAGGTGGTCCCACGAGCAGTACTTC